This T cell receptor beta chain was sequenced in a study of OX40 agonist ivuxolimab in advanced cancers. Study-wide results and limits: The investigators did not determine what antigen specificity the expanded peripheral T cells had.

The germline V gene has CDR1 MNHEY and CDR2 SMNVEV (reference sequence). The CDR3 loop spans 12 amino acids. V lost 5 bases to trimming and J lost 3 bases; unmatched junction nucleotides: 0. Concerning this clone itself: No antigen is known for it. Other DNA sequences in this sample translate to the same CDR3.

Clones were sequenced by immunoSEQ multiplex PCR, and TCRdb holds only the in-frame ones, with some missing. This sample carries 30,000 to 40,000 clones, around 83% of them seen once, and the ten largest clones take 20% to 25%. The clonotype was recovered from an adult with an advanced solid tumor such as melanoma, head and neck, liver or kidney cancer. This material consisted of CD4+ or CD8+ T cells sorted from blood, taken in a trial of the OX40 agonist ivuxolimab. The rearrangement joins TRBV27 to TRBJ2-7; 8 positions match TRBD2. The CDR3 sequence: CASSSGGYEQYF. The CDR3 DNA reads TGTGCCAGCAGTAGCGGGGGCTACGAGCAGTACTTC.